The TCR beta chain under discussion was sequenced for a study of cytotoxic CD8 clonotypes in ibrutinib-treated CLL. Study information: Following treatment for a median around twelve months, range 6 to 36, response samples were then taken. There were, on average, around 260,000 productive templates and 80,000 to 100,000 productive rearrangements per sample. General study points: Pretreatment clonality was elevated relative to age-matched healthy donors and paralleled circulating CD8+ T-cell counts. At progression, clonality fell back toward baseline after rising at ibrutinib response.

With respect to this clone: Its antigen is not known.

V trimming: 2 bases; J trimming: 5 bases; junction bases outside the gene matches: 4. CDR3 length equals 14 residues. Germline V CDR1 and CDR2: SGHVS, FQNEAQ. TCRdb's table, derived via immunoSEQ multiplex PCR, lists solely in-frame clones and lacks some. The table shows about 160,000 clones, with around 80% occurring only once. The rearrangement uses TRBV7-8 and TRBJ1-2; 8 nucleotides agree with TRBD1. This TCR came from a human donor with chronic lymphocytic leukemia. The sequenced sample was PBMCs, obtained after 24 months of ibrutinib treatment. This CDR3 reads CASSLQDRDYGYTF. CDR3 sequence (DNA): TGTGCCAGCAGCTTACAGGACAGGGATTATGGCTACACCTTC.